One and the same sample provided the 32 T cell receptor delta chains below, sequenced in a study of γδ T cells in repeated Plasmodium falciparum infection (dated by TCRdb to 2020 to 2022). For bulk TCR repertoire analysis, Vgamma9/Vdelta2+ and Vdelta2-negative gammadelta T cell populations were flow-sorted out of peripheral blood mononuclear cells. Library preparation employed multiplex PCR. Sequencer: Illumina MiSeq. For TCRdb, the public reads were processed anew by CATT, and duplicate DNA sequences were folded into one row. Present in this sample are 75,000 to 95,000 delta-chain clones, 0.9% to 1% of which were seen just once. The top ten clones comprise 7.5% to 10% of the sample. Sequences were obtained from gamma-delta T cells from blood. All receptors come from a pool of human donors (malaria-infected and uninfected, not separated).

Worth noting for this clone: This is likely an artifact of a read error, given a far larger clone one base away. The sample carries other DNA sequences with the same CDR3. The chain carries TRDV2 and TRDJ1; 7 bases fit TRDD3. As TCRdb names no J gene, one was assigned here on the basis of a DNA match to germline. With 4 bases clipped from V and 0 bases from J, the junction kept 16 bases outside the gene matches. This CDR3 comprises 18 residues. Germline V gene lookup returns CDR1 GEAIGNYY and CDR2 EKD. CDR3 protein: CACDQNGPTGVDTDKLIF. The CDR3 DNA reads TGTGCCTGTGATCAAAATGGCCCAACTGGGGTGGACACCGATAAACTCATCTTT.

This clone was observed a few times. The translation of this DNA and the TCRdb protein of a much larger clone differ at residue 5, probably owing to a read error; the protein shown here is translated from the DNA. The sample contains more than one DNA sequence encoding this CDR3. J is TRDJ1 and V is TRDV1, with D possibly TRDD3 on 6 matching bases. The J gene, left out of TCRdb, was set here by checking the DNA against germline. V shed 3 bases and J shed 2 bases, with 13 bases lying between them. The CDR3 extends over 15 amino acids. Germline CDR1 reads TSWWSYY; CDR2 reads QGS. The CDR3 DNA is TGTGCTCTTGGGGATGTAGAGGATACAACCGATAAACTCATCTTT. Translation: CALGDVEDTTDKLIF.

By its share, this clone is medium-sized. A junction end diverges from the germline sequence, so it may reflect a read error. This CDR3 is also generated by other DNA sequences in the sample. V gene TRDV1 combines with J gene TRDJ1; possibly TRDD2 or TRDD3 for D (5 bases each). CDR1 is TSWWSYY and CDR2 is QGS in the germline V gene. CDR3 length: 14 residues. The CDR3 coding sequence is TGTGCTCTGATTCCTCCCCCCGATACCGGTAAACTCATCTTT. This encodes CALIPPPDTGKLIF.

As for this clone: This likely reflects a read error, since a far larger clone is one base away. Other DNA sequences of this sample code for an identical CDR3. The V gene is TRDV1, the J gene TRDJ1; D might be TRDD2 (6 bases). TCRdb gives no J gene; it was assigned here by matching the DNA to germline. The CDR3 runs 18 residues. The germline gives CDR1 TSWWSYY, CDR2 QGS. CDR3 nucleotide sequence: TGTGCTCTCGGGGAAGCCTTCTTCCTCGACGGGAGAGGGGGTAAACTCATCTTT. Translating gives CALGEAFFLDGRGGKLIF.

Points on this clone: The protein TCRdb gives is from a much larger clone and does not agree with this DNA's translation at residue 12, likely a read error; the protein shown here comes from the DNA. The rearrangement joins TRDV2 to TRDJ1, with 13 bases that match TRDD3. The trim removed 1 base at V and 1 base at J, leaving 8 bases unmatched. The CDR3 is 18 amino acids. Germline loops: CDR1 GEAIGNYY, CDR2 EKD. The CDR3: CACDTGYWGIRTTDKLIF. The CDR3 DNA follows: TGTGCCTGTGACACTGGGTACTGGGGGATACGGACCACCGATAAACTCATCTTT.

This clone turned up a few times. TCRdb shows a much larger clone's protein in place of this DNA's translation, and the two differ at residue 5, likely through a read error; the protein shown is translated from the DNA. This chain uses TRDV1 with TRDJ1; D may be TRDD3 (5 bases). Because TCRdb records no J gene, it was assigned here through a match of the DNA to germline. Trimming took off 4 bases at V and 0 bases at J, with 24 bases between the two ends. There are 19 residues in the CDR3. Germline V CDR1 and CDR2: TSWWSYY, QGS. In DNA, the CDR3 is TGTGCTCTTGGGGGATACCTTTCCGCAACCTCCTGGTACACCGATAAACTCATCTTT. This encodes CALGGYLSATSWYTDKLIF.

A few counts support this clone. This DNA translates differently at residue 17 from the TCRdb protein, which is that of a much larger clone; a read error is likely, and the protein shown is the DNA's own translation. The V gene is TRDV2, but the J gene lacks a call; no check of the table's D call, TRDD3, against the DNA was made. The CDR3 has 19 residues. From germline, CDR1 is GEAIGNYY and CDR2 EKD. CDR3 protein: CACDTLGHTGGWYTDKHIF. The CDR3 DNA is TGTGCCTGTGACACCTTGGGCCATACTGGGGGATGGTACACCGATAAACACATCTTT.

This clone was counted ten times or more. The translation of this DNA and the TCRdb protein of a much larger clone differ at residue 6, probably owing to a read error; the protein shown here is translated from the DNA. The V call is TRDV2, the J call TRDJ1, with 10 bases fitting TRDD3. The CDR3 consists of 18 residues. Looked up from germline, CDR1 is GEAIGNYY and CDR2 is EKD. V gave up 0 bases and J gave up 3 bases; unmatched junction bases: 12. CDR3 nucleotides: TGTGCCTGTGACACCATCGGTACTGGGGGATCCCTCCCCGATAAACTCATCTTT. Translation: CACDTIGTGGSLPDKLIF.

This clone was observed a few times. A far larger clone differs by one base, so this is likely a read error. Other DNA sequences in this specimen translate into the identical CDR3. The chain combines TRDV2 with TRDJ1, with 10 bases matching TRDD3. TCRdb carries no J gene annotation; the J gene was assigned here by matching the DNA with germline. The germline V gene has CDR1 GEAIGNYY and CDR2 EKD. Trimming removed 0 bases from V and 5 bases from J; junction bases left unmatched: 8. The CDR3 has 16 residues. The CDR3 bases are TGTGCCTGTGACACCGTATCGCTGGGGGATAAAGATAAACTCATCTTT. Protein product: CACDTVSLGDKDKLIF.

This clone was detected many times. This DNA's translation and the protein TCRdb lists, from a much larger clone, do not match at residue 18, likely due to a read error; the protein shown is translated from the DNA. The V gene is given as TRDV2, and no J gene call is available; the DNA was not compared with TRDD3, the D call given in the table. Germline assignment: CDR1 GEAIGNYY and CDR2 EKD. The CDR3 totals 19 residues. The DNA for the CDR3 is TGTGCCTGTGACCCCCTGGGGGGGGCCCCTTCCGAGGTGGACAGCAAACTCACCTTT. The encoded protein is CACDPLGGAPSEVDSKLTF.

In regard to this clone: The protein recorded in TCRdb matches a much larger clone and deviates from this DNA's translation at residue 6, suggesting a read error; the protein here is obtained by translating the DNA. V is TRDV2 and J is TRDJ1; 13 nucleotides match TRDD3. TCRdb lists no J gene, so it was determined here by aligning the DNA to germline. The trim removed 0 bases at V and 3 bases at J, leaving 3 bases unmatched. The CDR3 length is 16 residues. CDR1 and CDR2 (germline): GEAIGNYY, EKD. The DNA of the CDR3 is TGTGCCTGTGACACCATTACTGGGGGATACGCCGATAAACTCATCTTT. Amino acid sequence: CACDTITGGYADKLIF.

This clone was detected only a few times. A single base is all that separates this from a far larger clone, so a read error is likely. In the same sample, other DNA sequences code for this CDR3. The CDR3 sequence is CALGEKTKAFLGSYTDKLIF. CDR3 DNA sequence: TGTGCTCTTGGGGAGAAGACGAAGGCCTTCCTGGGGAGTTACACCGATAAACTCATCTTT. The chain combines TRDV1 with TRDJ1; D possibly corresponds to TRDD2 (7 bases). TCRdb carries no J gene annotation; the J gene was assigned here by matching the DNA with germline. The CDR3 loop spans 20 amino acids. V was pared by 3 bases and J by 0 bases, with 26 bases between. Germline lookup yields CDR1 TSWWSYY and CDR2 QGS.

This clone has a handful of counts. This DNA's translation and the protein TCRdb lists, from a much larger clone, do not match at residue 5, likely due to a read error; the protein shown is translated from the DNA. The genes are TRDV2 and TRDJ1; 9 bases map to TRDD3. Here the J gene came from matching the DNA to germline, since TCRdb omits it. CDR1 is GEAIGNYY and CDR2 is EKD in the germline V gene. The CDR3 is 21 amino acids. The junction had 22 bases not matched to a gene; V was cut back by 3 bases and J by 0 bases. The CDR3 sequence is CACDALKSGDTGLIHTDKLIF. The CDR3 DNA reads as TGTGCCTGTGACGCCTTAAAATCGGGGGATACTGGCCTCATACACACCGATAAACTCATCTTT.

This clone was counted only a few times. This DNA's translation and the protein TCRdb lists, from a much larger clone, do not match at residue 22, likely due to a read error; the protein shown is translated from the DNA. This chain joins TRDV2 and TRDJ1, with 11 positions matching TRDD3. TCRdb lists no J gene, so it was determined here by aligning the DNA to germline. From germline, CDR1 is GEAIGNYY and CDR2 EKD. The CDR3 extends over 25 amino acids. V dropped 4 bases and J dropped 9; count of bases not matched to a gene: 42. CDR3: CACESVRSVPQTLGDTQGEPRELIF. CDR3 sequence (DNA): TGTGCCTGTGAAAGTGTTCGATCAGTGCCCCAGACGCTGGGGGATACTCAGGGGGAACCTAGAGAACTCATCTTT.

As to this clone: A far bigger clonotype differs at one base, so this is likely a read error. At the DNA level, this CDR3 is encoded by other sequences in the same sample as well. Called V gene: TRDV2; the J gene was not called; TRDD3, as called in the table, went unchecked against the DNA. This CDR3 is built from 16 residues. The germline gives CDR1 GEAIGNYY, CDR2 EKD. CDR3 sequence reads: CACDTLGILHTDKLIF. The CDR3 DNA follows: TGTGCCTGTGACACTCTAGGGATACTCCACACCGATAAGCTCATCTTT.

In regard to this clone: This likely came from a read error, as a far larger clone is one base away. Distinct nucleotide sequences in the sample also encode this CDR3. The rearrangement joins TRAV38-2/DV8 to TRDJ1; TRDD3 is a possible D gene (5 bases). Per germline, CDR1 TSESDYY and CDR2 QEAYKQQN. This CDR3 contains 16 residues. V lost 10 bases, J lost 0 bases, and 22 bases lay in between. CDR3 coding DNA: TGTGCTCCCGGATTTGGAGGATATCCGTACACCGATAAACTCATCTTT. Translating it yields CAPGFGGYPYTDKLIF.

This clone was seen a few times. The protein that TCRdb holds for this DNA derives from a much larger clone and differs from the translated DNA at residue 13, which likely indicates a read error; the protein shown here is translated from the DNA. The gene calls are TRDV1 and TRDJ1; 8 nucleotides match TRDD3. No J gene was available from TCRdb, and it was assigned here by a germline match of the DNA. The germline V gene has CDR1 TSWWSYY and CDR2 QGS. The V gene end was trimmed by 0 bases and the J gene end by 1 base; junction bases not matched to a gene: 13. CDR3 length: 19 amino acids. The CDR3 DNA is TGTGCTCTTGGGGAACTATCCTACCAGGGGGATAGCTGCACCGATAAACTCATCTTT. Translated: CALGELSYQGDSCTDKLIF.

Ten or more counts support this clone. The protein that TCRdb holds for this DNA derives from a much larger clone and differs from the translated DNA at residue 4, which likely indicates a read error; the protein shown here is translated from the DNA. CDR3 loop: CACGKGDTATSQTDKLIF. Here the CDR3 DNA reads TGTGCCTGTGGCAAGGGGGATACGGCCACATCGCAGACCGATAAACTCATCTTT. The chain combines TRDV2 with TRDJ1; 10 bases fit TRDD3. CDR1 and CDR2 from the germline V gene are GEAIGNYY and EKD. The CDR3 covers 18 residues. Trimming took 5 bases from V and 2 from J; bases not matched to a gene: 16.

In its sample, this clone was seen many times. TCRdb's listed protein matches a much larger clone and diverges from this DNA's translation at residue 3, likely through a read error; the protein shown comes from the DNA. This chain joins TRDV2 and TRDJ3; 7 bases match TRDD3. Here the J gene came from matching the DNA to germline, since TCRdb omits it. The germline V gene has CDR1 GEAIGNYY and CDR2 EKD. There are 21 residues in the CDR3. The CDR3 loop reads CARDKRSWGFLKTWDTRQMFF. The CDR3 nucleotides are TGTGCCCGTGACAAGAGGAGCTGGGGGTTCCTTAAGACCTGGGACACCCGACAGATGTTTTTC.

A note on this clone: TCRdb's protein for this DNA is that of a much larger clone and differs from the translation at residue 16, likely a read error; the protein shown is the DNA translation. This sequence joins TRDV1 and TRDJ1; TRDD3 matches at 8 bases. J was trimmed by 3 bases and V by 2 bases; bases with no gene match: 23. The V gene's germline CDR1 is TSWWSYY and CDR2 QGS. The CDR3 spans 21 residues. The CDR3 sequence: CALGESLSYGPLWGRSDKLIF. The CDR3 DNA follows: TGTGCTCTTGGGGAATCACTGTCCTACGGGCCCCTCTGGGGGAGATCCGATAAACTCATCTTT.

This clone was observed a handful of times. TCRdb lists the protein of a much larger clone for this DNA, which differs at residue 7, so this is likely a read error; the protein given here is translated from the DNA itself. V is TRDV1 and J is TRDJ1, with 8 bases matching TRDD3. The J gene, absent from TCRdb, was called here by matching the DNA to germline. Germline V gene sequence: CDR1 TSWWSYY, CDR2 QGS. CDR3 size: 18 residues. With 3 bases clipped from V and 3 bases from J, the junction kept 15 bases outside the gene matches. CDR3 DNA: TGTGCTCTTGGGGACGCTTGCCTGTCGAGGGATACGGCCGATAAACTCATCTTT. Translating it yields CALGDACLSRDTADKLIF.

In this sample, this clone turned up a few times. The protein held in TCRdb is that of a much larger clone and does not match this DNA's translation at residue 3, likely because of a read error; the protein shown is translated from the DNA. The rearrangement links TRDV2 to TRDJ1, with 7 bases identical to TRDD3. Looked up from germline, CDR1 is GEAIGNYY and CDR2 is EKD. This CDR3 is built from 16 residues. The CDR3 region is CAFDTHTGVPTDKLIF. The CDR3 DNA reads as TGTGCCTTTGACACCCATACTGGGGTCCCCACCGATAAACTCATCTTT.

Turning to this clone: TCRdb's protein for this DNA is that of a much larger clone and differs from the translation at residue 9, likely a read error; the protein shown is the DNA translation. The gene calls are TRDV2 and TRDJ1; D call uncertain. Per the germline V gene, CDR1 is GEAIGNYY and CDR2 is EKD. V lost 2 bases to trimming and J lost 0 bases, with 15 bases between them. The CDR3 sequence is 16 residues long. CDR3 bases: TGTGCCTGTGACATTAGGGAAAAAAGTGACACCGATAAACTCATCTTT. Translating it yields CACDIREKSDTDKLIF.

This clone was counted many times. The gene calls are TRDV2 and TRDJ1; TRDD3 agrees at 9 bases. The length of the CDR3 is 19 residues. The germline V gene encodes CDR1 GEAIGNYY and CDR2 EKD. V trimming: 0 bases; J trimming: 2 bases; junction bases outside the gene matches: 15. The CDR3 bases are TGTGCCTGTGACACCAAGGGAAGGGGGATACAGGGTCGGACCGATAAACTCATCTTT. As protein: CACDTKGRGIQGRTDKLIF.

A remark on this clone: This probably arose from a read error, given a far larger clone one base away. Other DNA sequences of this sample code for an identical CDR3. The V gene corresponds to TRDV1; no J gene was called. Germline V gene lookup returns CDR1 TSWWSYY and CDR2 QGS. This CDR3 has 13 residues. CDR3 protein: CALVGRATDKLIF. The CDR3, as DNA: TGTGCTCTTGTAGGTAGGGCCACCGATAAACTCATCTTC.

Only a few counts were recorded for this clone. The TCRdb protein, from a much larger clone, departs from this DNA's translation at residue 6, likely by read error; the protein shown derives from the DNA. This chain links TRDV2 with TRDJ1; D uncertain. Because TCRdb records no J gene, it was assigned here through a match of the DNA to germline. CDR1 is GEAIGNYY, CDR2 EKD, per germline. This CDR3 contains 19 residues. The germline V and J ends were trimmed by 5 bases and 0 bases, with 27 bases remaining between them. CDR3 DNA sequence: TGTGCCTGTGTGGGCGCTTGGAAAGGAATCTCACTCCACACCGATAAACTCATCTTT. Residues: CACVGAWKGISLHTDKLIF.

This clone was seen a handful of times. This DNA's translation and the protein TCRdb lists, from a much larger clone, do not match at residue 16, likely due to a read error; the protein shown is translated from the DNA. V is TRDV2 and J is TRDJ3, with TRDD3 as a possible D gene (5 bases). In the absence of a J gene in TCRdb, the DNA was matched to germline to assign it here. CDR3 length: 19 residues. The germline gives CDR1 GEAIGNYY, CDR2 EKD. CDR3 loop: CACDTGGALSSWDTRRMFF. The CDR3 DNA is TGTGCCTGTGACACGGGTGGGGCCCTTAGCTCCTGGGACACCCGACGGATGTTTTTC.

Of note for this clone: This probably arose from a read error, given a far larger clone one base away. This CDR3 is also generated by other DNA sequences in the sample. V gene TRDV2 combines with J gene TRDJ1, with 11 bases that match TRDD3. The J gene was not available in TCRdb and was assigned here by matching the DNA to germline segments. This CDR3 is built from 18 residues. Per the germline V gene, CDR1 is GEAIGNYY and CDR2 is EKD. Unmatched junction bases numbered 14, after V lost 1 base and J lost 5 bases. DNA of the CDR3: TGTGCCTGTGACACGGTATTTGGGGGATACGCCCGGAGTGATAAACTCATCTTT. Its translation is CACDTVFGGYARSDKLIF.

Of note for this clone: The TCRdb protein comes from a much larger clone and disagrees with this DNA's translation at residue 10, likely due to a read error; the protein given here is derived from the DNA. CDR3 bases: TGTGCTCTTGGGGTCCCTAACTGGGGGGTACCCTCCGTCGGGTACACCGATAAACTCATCTTT. This codes for CALGVPNWGVPSVGYTDKLIF. V is TRDV1 and J is TRDJ1; 8 positions match TRDD3. The J gene is not listed in TCRdb, so it was assigned here from a DNA match to germline. Germline V CDR1 and CDR2: TSWWSYY, QGS. The V segment lost 4 bases and the J segment 0 bases; nucleotides outside the gene matches: 22. The CDR3 consists of 21 residues.

There are a few counts of this clone. TCRdb shows a much larger clone's protein in place of this DNA's translation, and the two differ at residue 14, likely through a read error; the protein shown is translated from the DNA. The V and J genes are TRDV1 and TRDJ1, with 7 nucleotides matching TRDD3. Germline V gene data show CDR1 as TSWWSYY and CDR2 as QGS. The CDR3 extends over 18 amino acids. The CDR3 nucleotides read TGTGCTCTTGGGGAACCGCTACTGGGGAACTCGTACACCGGTAAACTCATCTTT. Translation gives CALGEPLLGNSYTGKLIF.

For this clone: Given a far larger clone just one base away, this is likely a sequencing read error. The same CDR3 arises from other DNA sequences in this sample as well. The chain recombines TRDV1 with TRDJ1; 12 nucleotides agree with TRDD3. V lost 5 bases to trimming and J lost 0 bases; unmatched junction nucleotides: 40. CDR1 and CDR2 (germline): TSWWSYY, QGS. The CDR3 has 28 amino acids. This chain's CDR3 is CALGTFLRPGGYGAEISMPLAYTDKLIF. In DNA form, the CDR3 reads TGTGCTCTTGGGACCTTCCTCCGTCCTGGGGGATACGGAGCCGAGATATCTATGCCCCTAGCTTACACCGATAAACTCATCTTT.

Only a few counts were recorded for this clone. TCRdb's protein, taken from a much larger clone, differs from this DNA's translation at residue 19, likely owing to a read error; the protein displayed comes from the DNA. The gene calls are TRDV1 and TRDJ1, with TRDD3 matching 13 bases. J was trimmed by 4 bases and V by 1 base; bases with no gene match: 27. Germline lookup yields CDR1 TSWWSYY and CDR2 QGS. This CDR3 has 24 residues. The CDR3, as DNA: TGTGCTCTTGGGGAACGACCTACCTCGCTAACTGGGGGATACGCTGCCGGGTACATCGATAAACTCATCTTT. It translates to CALGERPTSLTGGYAAGYIDKLIF.